This T cell receptor (beta chain) was sequenced for a study of blood T cell repertoires in COVID-19. Produced via immunoSEQ multiplex PCR; TCRdb's table is partial and in-frame only. The data hold 200,000 to 250,000 clones, with about 82% observed a single time. Germline lookup yields CDR1 LGHNT and CDR2 FRNRAP. This CDR3 has 19 residues. Trimming removed 6 bases from V and 2 bases from J; junction bases left unmatched: 10. The rearrangement uses TRBV12-5 and TRBJ2-1, with 16 bases aligning to TRBD2. Sequenced sample: peripheral blood. The origin of this receptor is an elderly woman with COVID-19, enrolled during active disease. Here the CDR3 DNA reads TGTGCTAGTGGACCCGGGACTAGCGGGGGGGCCGGCACCTACAATGAGCAGTTCTTC. This sequence encodes CASGPGTSGGAGTYNEQFF.